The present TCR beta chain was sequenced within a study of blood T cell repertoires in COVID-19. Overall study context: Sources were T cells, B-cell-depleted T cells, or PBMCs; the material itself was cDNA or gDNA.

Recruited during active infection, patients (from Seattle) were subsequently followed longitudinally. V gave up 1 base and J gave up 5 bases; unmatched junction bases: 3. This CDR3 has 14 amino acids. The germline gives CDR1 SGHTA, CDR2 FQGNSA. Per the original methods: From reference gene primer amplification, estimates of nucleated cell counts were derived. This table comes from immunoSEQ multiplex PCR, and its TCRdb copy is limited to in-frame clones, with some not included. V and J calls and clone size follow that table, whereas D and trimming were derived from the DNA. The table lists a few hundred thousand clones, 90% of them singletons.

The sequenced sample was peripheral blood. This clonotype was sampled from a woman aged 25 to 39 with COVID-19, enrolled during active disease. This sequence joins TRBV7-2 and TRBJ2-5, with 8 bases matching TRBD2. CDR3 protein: CASSLVAGLETQYF. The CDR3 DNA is TGTGCCAGCAGCTTAGTAGCGGGACTGGAGACCCAGTACTTC.